The 26 T cell receptor beta chains below were found in one sample sequenced in a study of blood T cells in healthy people across ages. Primers used in a second PCR of roughly 7 to 12 cycles were a sample-barcoded 5' primer and a J-beta primer mix. One entry per CDR3 protein, called by TCRdb with MiXCR from the 5' RACE reads. The sample lists around 1,500,000 distinct CDR3 sequences, around 42% occurring once. Source material: blood. Every receptor here comes from a young woman in good health.

This clonotype was seen more than once but under ten times. The DNA of the CDR3 is TGTGCCAGCAGCTTCTCCGTTATGGGGTTCTATGGCTACACCTTC. It specifies CASSFSVMGFYGYTF. The chain is built from TRBV7-9 and TRBJ1-2; D uncertain. CDR1 SEHNR and CDR2 FQNEAQ come from the germline V gene (reference sequence). The V gene lost 3 bases and the J gene lost 4 bases, with 15 bases spanning the gap. The CDR3 spans 15 residues. The whole variable domain, remainder taken from reference TRBV7-9 and TRBJ1-2, is DTGVSQNPRHKITKRGQNVTFRCDPISEHNRLYWYRQTLGQGPEFLTYFQNEAQLEKSRLLSDRFSAERPKGSFSTLEIQRTEQGDSAMYLCASSFSVMGFYGYTFGSGTRLTVV.

This clonotype was detected only a few times. The chain is built from TRBV6-1 and TRBJ1-4; D is unresolved. Trimming took 3 bases from V and 3 from J, leaving 8 bases between them. Germline CDR1 reads MNHNS; CDR2 reads SASEGT. The CDR3 is made up of 14 amino acids. This CDR3 reads CASSDGRANEKLFF. CDR3 nucleotide sequence: TGTGCCAGCAGTGATGGAAGAGCTAATGAAAAACTGTTTTTT.

This clonotype showed up just a few times. The chain couples TRBV12-3 or TRBV12-4 to TRBJ1-1; D is perhaps TRBD1 (5 bases). The CDR3 runs to 18 residues. Trimming shortened V by 3 bases and J by 0 bases, and 20 bases separated the two germline ends. CDR3 loop: CASSFGGPLPWLNTEAFF. In DNA, the CDR3 is TGTGCCAGCAGTTTCGGGGGACCGCTCCCATGGCTGAACACTGAAGCTTTCTTT.

This clonotype has more than one count but fewer than ten. The chain has TRBV20-1 and TRBJ2-3, with a tentative D call TRBD2 (6 bases). V shed 0 bases and J shed 1 base, with 11 bases lying between them. Germline V gives CDR1 DFQATT, CDR2 SNEGSKA (reference sequence). The CDR3 covers 15 residues. The CDR3 reads CSARDPASGTDTQYF. The CDR3, as DNA: TGCAGTGCTAGAGATCCGGCTAGCGGCACAGATACGCAGTATTTT.

In its sample, this clonotype was seen a few times. This chain uses TRBV5-6 with TRBJ1-2; D is unresolved. Deletions cut 1 base from V and 7 bases from J, with 5 bases between. The CDR3 is 11 residues long. CDR1 is SGHDT, CDR2 YYEEEE, per germline. This CDR3 is CASSLSAGYTF. DNA of the CDR3: TGTGCCAGCAGCTTGTCTGCTGGCTACACCTTC.

The chain combines TRBV7-9 with TRBJ2-3; D may be TRBD1 (5 bases). V was shortened by 7 bases and J by 6 bases, with 20 bases between the two germline ends. The germline CDR1 and CDR2 sequences are SEHNR and FQNEAQ (reference sequence). The CDR3 consists of 15 residues. The CDR3 is CASTSRGSALDTQYF. In DNA form, the CDR3 reads TGTGCCAGCACCAGTAGGGGTTCGGCCCTGGATACGCAGTATTTT.

The rearrangement uses TRBV6-2 or TRBV6-3 and TRBJ2-1, with 11 bases that match TRBD2. Trimming took 6 bases from V and 7 from J; bases not matched to a gene: 8. From germline, CDR1 is MNHEY and CDR2 SVGEGT. The CDR3 covers 15 residues. CDR3 bases: TGTGCCAGCAGCTACGGACTAGCGGGCCATAATGAGCAGTTCTTC. Protein sequence: CASSYGLAGHNEQFF.

This clonotype was observed at least ten times. The chain employs TRBV11-2 and TRBJ2-5; a weak D match, TRBD2 (6 bases). The CDR3 runs 20 residues. V was cut by 5 bases and J by 2 bases, with 30 bases left in between. Germline V gives CDR1 SGHAT, CDR2 FQNNGV. CDR3 sequence reads: CASSPHRTRRPPEGQETQYF. As DNA, the CDR3 is TGTGCCAGCAGCCCACACCGCACCAGGAGACCCCCGGAGGGTCAAGAGACCCAGTACTTC.

The gene calls are TRBV20-1 and TRBJ1-4, with D possibly matching TRBD1 (5 bases). CDR1 DFQATT and CDR2 SNEGSKA come from the germline V gene (reference sequence). CDR3 size: 12 residues. Between the trimmed V and J ends, which lost 3 bases and 8 bases, there was a span of 10 bases. The CDR3 DNA reads TGCAGTGCTAGGTCGGGGCTGGAAAAACTGTTTTTT. Its translation: CSARSGLEKLFF.

This clonotype appeared a few times. The chain carries TRBV15 and TRBJ2-7; D uncertain. V was trimmed by 0 bases and J by 1 base, leaving 13 bases between them. The CDR3 loop spans 16 amino acids. The germline CDR1 and CDR2 sequences are LNHNV and YYDKDF (reference sequence). Written as DNA, the CDR3 is TGTGCCACCAGCAGAGAAGGCAGTTTACTGTCCTACGAGCAGTACTTC. It encodes CATSREGSLLSYEQYF.

The chain employs TRBV6-1 and TRBJ2-7; TRBD1 matches 7 bases. TRBJ2-5 matches the DNA end more closely, so the J call is doubtful. The germline CDR1 and CDR2 sequences are MNHNS and SASEGT. This CDR3 region has 14 residues. The CDR3 is CASAEAGTEETQYF. The DNA for the CDR3 is TGTGCCAGCGCTGAAGCCGGGACAGAAGAGACCCAGTACTTC.

This clonotype was seen ten or more times. CDR3 loop: CASSSGLAGETQYF. In DNA, the CDR3 is TGCGCCAGCAGCTCGGGACTAGCGGGAGAGACCCAGTACTTC. The chain couples TRBV5-1 to TRBJ2-5; 12 nucleotides match TRBD2. The CDR3 covers 14 residues. Germline CDR1 and CDR2: SGHRS and YFSETQ. Germline trimming cut 3 bases from V and 4 bases from J; bases unmatched to any gene: 1.

The rearrangement uses TRBV20-1 and TRBJ2-5, with D possibly matching TRBD2 (6 bases). CDR3 length: 13 residues. The V and J ends lost 3 bases and 5 bases respectively, with 13 bases between them. Germline CDR1 DFQATT, CDR2 SNEGSKA (reference sequence). The CDR3 DNA is TGCAGTGCTAGGAGTCGGGGAGGCGAGACCCAGTACTTC. Translating gives CSARSRGGETQYF.

V usage is TRBV27 and J usage is TRBJ2-5, with 7 bases identical to TRBD2. This CDR3 spans 17 amino acids. Germline values: CDR1 MNHEY, CDR2 SMNVEV (reference sequence). Trimming took 3 bases from V and 2 from J; bases not matched to a gene: 12. The CDR3 sequence: CASSFLGGAGPQETQYF. The CDR3 DNA is TGTGCCAGCAGTTTCCTCGGGGGAGCGGGGCCACAAGAGACCCAGTACTTC.

The chain employs TRBV20-1 and TRBJ2-2, with 10 nucleotides matching TRBD2. Germline loops: CDR1 DFQATT, CDR2 SNEGSKA (reference sequence). Trimming at V came to 1 base and at J to 5 bases, leaving 10 bases not matched to a gene. The CDR3 has 17 amino acids. The CDR3 region is CSARGGLAGDVTGELFF. The CDR3 bases are TGCAGTGCTAGAGGGGGGCTAGCGGGAGACGTTACCGGGGAGCTGTTTTTT.

The chain carries TRBV4-1 and TRBJ1-1; a weak D match, TRBD1 (5 bases). V lost 0 bases and J 4 bases, leaving 12 bases between the germline ends. The germline V gene has CDR1 MGHRA and CDR2 YSYEKL. This CDR3 is 15 amino acids long. The CDR3, as DNA: TGCGCCAGCAGCCAAGAGGCAGGGCTTAGCACTGAAGCTTTCTTT. It encodes CASSQEAGLSTEAFF.

The chain recombines TRBV5-1 with TRBJ2-7, with a weak D call TRBD1 (7 bases). The CDR3 extends over 15 amino acids. Deletions cut 4 bases from V and 3 bases from J, with 17 bases between. CDR1 SGHRS and CDR2 YFSETQ come from the germline V gene. The CDR3: CASSQGGNSNYEQYF. CDR3 coding DNA: TGCGCCAGCAGCCAGGGGGGAAACAGCAACTACGAGCAGTACTTC.

The genes are TRBV7-2 and TRBJ2-1; the D gene is possibly TRBD1 (6 bases). The better agreement between TRBJ2-7 and the DNA end casts doubt on the J call. The CDR3 is made up of 15 amino acids. CDR1 is SGHTA, CDR2 FQGNSA, per germline. The DNA of the CDR3 is TGTGCCAGCAGCTTTGACAGGAGCTCCTACAATGAGCAGTACTTC. Encoded protein: CASSFDRSSYNEQYF.

The chain has TRBV11-3 and TRBJ2-1, with 9 bases aligning to TRBD1. Germline CDR1 and CDR2: SGHNT and YENEEA. This CDR3 contains 15 residues. The ends lost 6 bases at V and 6 bases at J; junction bases unmatched: 9. CDR3 amino acids: CASSLGQGLFNEQFF. The CDR3 DNA reads as TGTGCCAGCAGTCTGGGACAGGGCTTATTCAATGAGCAGTTCTTC.

This clonotype turned up a few times. The CDR3 sequence: CASSNAGVASYEQYF. The CDR3 coding sequence is TGTGCCAGCAGCAACGCGGGAGTCGCGTCCTACGAGCAGTACTTC. The V and J genes are TRBV25-1 and TRBJ2-7; TRBD2 matches 7 bases. This CDR3 region has 15 residues. V shed 6 bases, J shed 1 base, and the junction held 9 bases outside the gene matches. Germline CDR1 reads MGHDK; CDR2 reads SYGVNS.

Only a few counts were recorded for this clonotype. This chain joins TRBV5-1 and TRBJ2-5; TRBD1 matches 7 bases. The CDR3 extends over 13 amino acids. V shed 4 bases, J shed 3 bases, and the junction held 3 bases outside the gene matches. Germline V CDR1 and CDR2: SGHRS, YFSETQ. The CDR3 spells CASSGGQKETQYF. The CDR3 DNA follows: TGCGCCAGCAGCGGGGGACAGAAAGAGACCCAGTACTTC.

The chain couples TRBV6-1 to TRBJ2-7; perhaps TRBD1 as D (6 bases). V shed 5 bases and J shed 5 bases, with 10 bases lying between them. This CDR3 comprises 12 residues. In germline, CDR1 is MNHNS, CDR2 SASEGT. CDR3 coding DNA: TGTGCCAGCAGTAACAGGGTCGACGAGCAGTACTTC. Protein sequence: CASSNRVDEQYF.

The chain carries TRBV5-6 and TRBJ2-7, with D possibly matching TRBD1 (5 bases). With 0 bases removed from V and 0 bases from J, the gap between germline ends came to 16 bases. Looked up from germline, CDR1 is SGHDT and CDR2 is YYEEEE. The CDR3 is 17 residues long. The CDR3 bases are TGTGCCAGCAGCTTGGATGACAGCCAGAAGAGCTCCTACGAGCAGTACTTC. It translates to CASSLDDSQKSSYEQYF.

This clonotype was counted only a few times. The V and J genes are TRBV6-2 or TRBV6-3 and TRBJ1-2, with 7 positions matching TRBD1. The CDR3 sequence is 15 residues long. Germline loops: CDR1 MNHEY, CDR2 SVGEGT. V was clipped by 3 bases and J by 3 bases; unmatched bases: 7. The CDR3 loop is CASSYLGQPHYGYTF. The CDR3 nucleotides read TGTGCCAGCAGTTATCTGGGACAGCCTCACTATGGCTACACCTTC.

This clonotype was observed a handful of times. V and J are TRBV7-9 and TRBJ2-5, with 12 bases that match TRBD2. V lost 1 base to trimming and J lost 11 bases; unmatched junction nucleotides: 8. The CDR3 length is 15 residues. Looked up from germline, CDR1 is SEHNR and CDR2 is FQNEAQ (reference sequence). CDR3 protein: CASSLVALAGGEQYF. The CDR3 DNA reads as TGTGCCAGCAGCTTAGTGGCACTAGCGGGAGGAGAGCAGTACTTC.

In this sample, this clonotype turned up a few times. The chain uses TRBV25-1 and TRBJ2-5, with D possibly being TRBD1 or TRBD2 (5 bases each). CDR1 is MGHDK, CDR2 SYGVNS, per germline. Trimming removed 7 bases from V and 5 bases from J, with 8 bases in between. The CDR3 runs to 11 residues. DNA of the CDR3: TGTGCCAGCACCTGGGGGGAGACCCAGTACTTC. This encodes CASTWGETQYF. The variable domain in full, completed from reference TRBV25-1 and TRBJ2-5, reads EADIYQTPRYLVIGTGKKITLECSQTMGHDKMYWYQQDPGMELHLIHYSYGVNSTEKGDLSSESTVSRIRTEHFPLTLESARPSHTSQYLCASTWGETQYFGPGTRLLVL.